Shown below are 31 T cell receptor beta chains from a single sample sequenced in a study of CD8 T cells in ankylosing spondylitis. Study-level points and caveats: A TCR beta motif of eight highly homologous variants appeared characteristic of ankylosing spondylitis blood.

One entry per CDR3 protein, called by TCRdb with MiXCR from the 5' RACE reads. The top ten hold approximately 7% of the sample, which has over 450,000 distinct CDR3 sequences, about an eighth seen once. These TCRs are of unknown antigen specificity. Sequencing was performed on blood, either unsorted or a sorted T cell fraction (not recorded which). The receptors derive from a male donor with ankylosing spondylitis.

This clonotype has just a few counts. V usage is TRBV6-1 and J usage is TRBJ1-2, with 7 nucleotides matching TRBD1. CDR1 MNHNS and CDR2 SASEGT come from the germline V gene. The CDR3 loop spans 14 amino acids. The junction had 8 bases not matched to a gene; V was cut back by 7 bases and J by 3 bases. DNA of the CDR3: TGTGCCAGCACTCTCCCCGGGACAGACTATGGCTACACCTTC. Its protein product is CASTLPGTDYGYTF.

This clonotype was found a few times. A much larger clone lies a single base off, so this may be a read error. V usage is TRBV12-3 or TRBV12-4 and J usage is TRBJ2-1, with 10 bases identical to TRBD2. This CDR3 spans 19 amino acids. The CDR3 DNA follows: TGTGCCTGCAGTAAATCAACTCCTTTTAGCGGGAGGAGGAGGAATGAGCAGTTCTTC. This gives the protein CACSKSTPFSGRRRNEQFF.

This clonotype was recorded many times. The rearrangement links TRBV10-3 to TRBJ1-2; D gene ambiguous. The ends were cut back, 3 bases at V and 6 bases at J, with 8 bases in the middle. CDR3 length: 12 residues. Germline assignment: CDR1 ENHRY and CDR2 SYGVKD. CDR3 amino acids: CAISDPRHGYTF. As DNA, the CDR3 is TGTGCCATCAGTGATCCCCGACATGGCTACACCTTC.

V usage is TRBV7-9 and J usage is TRBJ2-3; 7 positions match TRBD1. The junction had 10 bases not matched to a gene; V was cut back by 0 bases and J by 4 bases. The CDR3 is made up of 17 amino acids. In germline, CDR1 is SEHNR, CDR2 FQNEAQ (reference sequence). The CDR3 DNA follows: TGTGCCAGCAGCTTAGCCGGGACAGACCCCCCCGCAGATACGCAGTATTTT. Translation gives CASSLAGTDPPADTQYF.

At least ten counts were recorded for this clonotype. The rearrangement joins TRBV5-1 to TRBJ1-4; D possibly corresponds to TRBD1 (6 bases). Trimming removed 4 bases from V and 7 bases from J, with 17 bases in between. From germline, CDR1 is SGHRS and CDR2 YFSETQ. The CDR3 loop spans 15 amino acids. The CDR3 nucleotides are TGCGCCAGCAGCGACGGGGGGGCGGGCGTTGAAAAACTGTTTTTT. It is translated as CASSDGGAGVEKLFF.

This chain connects TRBV20-1 to TRBJ2-1; D not resolved. Trimming removed 3 bases from V and 5 bases from J, with 11 bases in between. Germline-derived CDR1 and CDR2 are DFQATT and SNEGSKA (reference sequence). The CDR3 covers 13 residues. For the CDR3, the DNA is TGCAGTGCTAGCTTATGGCAAAACAATGAGCAGTTCTTC. It encodes CSASLWQNNEQFF.

This clonotype has a count of ten or more. The rearrangement joins TRBV3-1 to TRBJ2-1; unclear D gene. This CDR3 is built from 17 residues. CDR1 LGHDT and CDR2 YNNKEL come from the germline V gene (reference sequence). V was pared by 5 bases and J by 5 bases, with 22 bases between. This CDR3 reads CASSAHQNWLDHNEQFF. Written as DNA, the CDR3 is TGTGCCAGCAGCGCCCATCAAAACTGGCTAGACCACAATGAGCAGTTCTTC.

This clonotype was counted ten times or more. The rearrangement joins TRBV5-1 to TRBJ2-2, with 7 bases aligning to TRBD1. The germline V gene has CDR1 SGHRS and CDR2 YFSETQ. CDR3 length equals 15 residues. V gave up 2 bases and J gave up 3 bases; unmatched junction bases: 4. CDR3 region: CASSFGQVDTGELFF. The CDR3 nucleotides are TGCGCCAGCAGCTTTGGACAGGTCGACACCGGGGAGCTGTTTTTT.

This clonotype was seen at least ten times. The V and J genes are TRBV27 and TRBJ2-7; 9 nucleotides agree with TRBD2. Germline loops: CDR1 MNHEY, CDR2 SMNVEV (reference sequence). Trimming at V came to 3 bases and at J to 2 bases, leaving 5 bases not matched to a gene. The CDR3 contains 15 residues. The CDR3 is CASSLGSGSPYEQYV. In DNA, the CDR3 is TGTGCCAGCAGTTTGGGTAGCGGGAGTCCCTACGAGCAGTACGTC.

V gene TRBV20-1 combines with J gene TRBJ2-7; 7 bases match TRBD1. The CDR3 totals 13 residues. Germline trimming cut 5 bases from V and 0 bases from J; bases unmatched to any gene: 4. The V gene's germline CDR1 is DFQATT and CDR2 SNEGSKA (reference sequence). The CDR3 sequence is CSAYRDSSYEQYF. CDR3 nucleotide sequence: TGCAGTGCTTACCGGGACAGCTCCTACGAGCAGTACTTC.

In this sample, this clonotype turned up many times. The chain combines TRBV29-1 with TRBJ2-5; D uncertain. The CDR3 is 13 amino acids. The V end lost 1 base, the J end lost 0 bases, and 6 bases lay between the germline ends. In germline, CDR1 is SQVTM, CDR2 ANQGSEA. The CDR3 loop reads CSVEAAYQETQYF. In nucleotides, the CDR3 is TGCAGCGTTGAAGCGGCATACCAAGAGACCCAGTACTTC.

This clonotype was detected only a few times. The chain joins TRBV7-9 to TRBJ2-3; 7 nucleotides match TRBD2. The junction had 8 bases not matched to a gene; V was cut back by 5 bases and J by 0 bases. The length of the CDR3 is 16 residues. CDR1 is SEHNR, CDR2 FQNEAQ, per germline (reference sequence). The CDR3 spells CASSRRPGGSTDTQYF. In nucleotides, the CDR3 is TGTGCCAGCAGCCGCAGGCCGGGAGGAAGCACAGATACGCAGTATTTT.

J is TRBJ1-2 and V is TRBV12-3 or TRBV12-4, with D maybe TRBD1 (5 bases). Trimming shortened V by 1 base and J by 1 base, and 10 bases separated the two germline ends. This CDR3 comprises 15 residues. The CDR3 DNA reads TGTGCCAGCAGTTTAGAGGGTCAGGGTAACTATGGCTACACCTTC. Translation gives CASSLEGQGNYGYTF.

The chain couples TRBV5-5 to TRBJ2-1; tentatively, D is TRBD1 (5 bases). Trimming took 4 bases from V and 0 from J, leaving 14 bases between them. CDR1 is SGHKS and CDR2 is YYEKEE in the germline V gene (reference sequence). The CDR3 totals 16 residues. The CDR3 DNA reads as TGTGCCAGCAGCAAGACAGTAAGGAGCTCCTACAATGAGCAGTTCTTC. It codes for CASSKTVRSSYNEQFF.

This clonotype was seen only a few times. The chain employs TRBV5-1 and TRBJ2-1; TRBD2 matches 8 bases. Germline V gene sequence: CDR1 SGHRS, CDR2 YFSETQ. This CDR3 has 17 amino acids. Trimming removed 0 bases from V and 8 bases from J; junction bases left unmatched: 13. The CDR3 sequence is CASSLELAAPGRDEQFF. For the CDR3, the DNA is TGCGCCAGCAGCTTGGAACTAGCGGCCCCGGGTAGGGATGAGCAGTTCTTC. Full variable domain (outside the CDR3, taken from reference TRBV5-1 and TRBJ2-1): KAGVTQTPRYLIKTRGQQVTLSCSPISGHRSVSWYQQTPGQGLQFLFEYFSETQRNKGNFPGRFSGRQFSNSRSEMNVSTLELGDSALYLCASSLELAAPGRDEQFFGPGTRLTVL.

The CDR3 spells CATSGRMNTEAFF. DNA of the CDR3: TGTGCCACCTCGGGACGGATGAACACTGAAGCTTTCTTT. The rearrangement links TRBV24-1 to TRBJ1-1; maybe TRBD1 (5 bases). Germline V gene sequence: CDR1 KGHDR, CDR2 SFDVKD. CDR3 length equals 13 residues. Trimming took 9 bases from V and 0 from J, leaving 10 bases between them.

This clonotype showed up just a few times. The chain has TRBV14 and TRBJ2-5; TRBD1 matches at 8 bases. The J segment lost 1 base and the V segment lost 1 base, leaving 8 bases of the junction unmatched. The CDR3 length is 17 residues. CDR1 and CDR2 (germline): SGHDN, FVKESK. The DNA of the CDR3 is TGTGCCAGCAGCCAAGGAATAGTCAGGGGGCTCCAAGAGACCCAGTACTTC. It is translated as CASSQGIVRGLQETQYF.

This rearrangement joins TRBV7-2 to TRBJ2-1, with D tentatively TRBD1 (5 bases). CDR1 SGHTA and CDR2 FQGNSA come from the germline V gene. V was cut by 4 bases and J by 4 bases, with 14 bases left in between. The CDR3 spans 15 residues. CDR3 residues: CASSSVVGAYNEQFF. The CDR3 DNA reads TGTGCCAGCAGCTCCGTAGTTGGGGCATACAATGAGCAGTTCTTC.

This chain uses TRBV21-1 with TRBJ2-2; TRBD1 is the table's D call and was not checked against the DNA. TRBV21-1 is described as a pseudogene. The CDR3 runs 16 residues. The CDR3 sequence is CASSKKHPGPRGELFF. DNA of the CDR3: TGTGCCAGCAGCAAAAAGCATCCGGGACCTCGGGGGGAGCTGTTTTTT.

The rearrangement links TRBV11-3 to TRBJ2-5; either TRBD1 or TRBD2 may supply D (6 bases each). Germline CDR1 is SGHNT and CDR2 is YENEEA. This CDR3 region has 15 residues. Trimming removed 3 bases from V and 4 bases from J, with 15 bases in between. In DNA, the CDR3 is TGTGCCAGCAGCTTTAGATGGGGGGCTCTAGAGACCCAGTACTTC. It specifies CASSFRWGALETQYF.

This clonotype has just a few counts. The V and J genes are TRBV3-1 and TRBJ2-7; 7 nucleotides align to TRBD1. Germline V gene lookup returns CDR1 LGHDT and CDR2 YNNKEL (reference sequence). The CDR3 totals 16 residues. V was pared by 4 bases and J by 0 bases, with 9 bases of the junction left unmatched. The DNA for the CDR3 is TGTGCCAGCAGCCCCGGGACAGCGCAGAACTCCTACGAGCAGTACGTC. It encodes CASSPGTAQNSYEQYV.

This clonotype was seen more than once but under ten times. This sequence joins TRBV29-1 and TRBJ2-5; D could derive from TRBD1 or TRBD2 (5 bases each). CDR1 SQVTM and CDR2 ANQGSEA come from the germline V gene. The CDR3 contains 13 residues. Trimming stripped 6 bases from V and 4 bases from J, with 15 bases between. CDR3 nucleotide sequence: TGCAGCGTCGGGACCTCGCCCACAGAGACCCAGTACTTC. Translated: CSVGTSPTETQYF.

The genes are TRBV5-1 and TRBJ2-1; 11 bases fit TRBD1. Unmatched junction bases numbered 9, after V lost 4 bases and J lost 9 bases. CDR1 SGHRS and CDR2 YFSETQ come from the germline V gene. The CDR3 length is 15 residues. The CDR3, as DNA: TGCGCCAGCAGCACTGGGGACAGGGGGTTGAGTGAGCAGTTCTTC. Its protein is CASSTGDRGLSEQFF. The variable domain in full, with the rest retrieved from reference TRBV5-1 and TRBJ2-1, is KAGVTQTPRYLIKTRGQQVTLSCSPISGHRSVSWYQQTPGQGLQFLFEYFSETQRNKGNFPGRFSGRQFSNSRSEMNVSTLELGDSALYLCASSTGDRGLSEQFFGPGTRLTVL.

This clonotype was found a few times. This sequence joins TRBV6-2 or TRBV6-3 and TRBJ2-7, with D perhaps matching TRBD2 (5 bases). The germline CDR1 and CDR2 sequences are MNHEY and SVGEGT. The CDR3 consists of 15 residues. The V end was cut by 2 bases, the J end by 4 bases, with 15 bases between. CDR3: CASSYRGTNPYEQYV. The CDR3 bases are TGTGCCAGCAGTTACCGGGGAACAAATCCGTACGAGCAGTACGTC.

This clonotype was seen ten or more times. The chain links TRBV4-1 to TRBJ1-5; TRBD1 matches 8 bases. CDR1 and CDR2 (germline): MGHRA, YSYEKL. J was trimmed by 1 base and V by 4 bases; bases with no gene match: 9. CDR3 length: 17 amino acids. The CDR3 region has the DNA TGCGCCAGCAGCCGTTATACAGGGGGAGGAAGCAATCAGCCCCAGCATTTT. Encoded protein: CASSRYTGGGSNQPQHF.

This clonotype occurred a few times. The V call is TRBV10-2, the J call TRBJ2-2; TRBD2 matches 7 bases. CDR1 is WSHSY, CDR2 SAAADI, per germline. V gave up 0 bases and J gave up 7 bases; unmatched junction bases: 11. The CDR3 runs 17 residues. The CDR3 loop is CASSESIWAGASGELFF. The CDR3 region has the DNA TGCGCCAGCAGTGAGTCGATTTGGGCGGGAGCGAGCGGGGAGCTGTTTTTT.

This clonotype was counted only a few times. The V and J genes are TRBV5-1 and TRBJ1-1; 9 nucleotides agree with TRBD1. The length of the CDR3 is 15 residues. Germline CDR1 is SGHRS and CDR2 is YFSETQ. The junction had 9 bases not matched to a gene; V was cut back by 2 bases and J by 7 bases. The chain's CDR3 is CASSFQQGALGEAFF. The CDR3 coding sequence is TGCGCCAGCAGCTTTCAACAGGGGGCGCTTGGTGAAGCTTTCTTT.

This clonotype was picked up many times. The J gene is TRBJ2-1, the V gene TRBV20-1, with no clear D. The ends were cut back, 4 bases at V and 7 bases at J, with 8 bases in the middle. There are 11 residues in the CDR3. The V gene's germline CDR1 is DFQATT and CDR2 SNEGSKA (reference sequence). In DNA, the CDR3 is TGCAGTGCTATATCGGTGAATGAGCAGTTCTTC. It encodes CSAISVNEQFF.

The chain has TRBV20-1 and TRBJ2-3, with D unresolved. There are 14 residues in the CDR3. V was trimmed by 5 bases and J by 0 bases, leaving 12 bases between them. Germline V lookup: CDR1 DFQATT, CDR2 SNEGSKA (reference sequence). CDR3 region: CSAPPFPSTDTQYF. Written as DNA, the CDR3 is TGCAGTGCTCCCCCTTTCCCTAGCACAGATACGCAGTATTTT.

There are a few counts of this clonotype. This chain uses TRBV6-1 with TRBJ1-5, with D perhaps matching TRBD1 (6 bases). Germline loops: CDR1 MNHNS, CDR2 SASEGT. V dropped 1 base and J dropped 4 bases, with 11 bases sitting between them. CDR3 length: 15 amino acids. Here the CDR3 DNA reads TGTGCCAGCAGTGAAGAACAGGGCGGTAATCAGCCCCAGCATTTT. It specifies CASSEEQGGNQPQHF.

In this sample, this clonotype turned up a few times. V is TRBV3-1 and J is TRBJ1-2, with D unresolved. V was trimmed by 5 bases and J by 4 bases, leaving 14 bases between them. The germline V gene has CDR1 LGHDT and CDR2 YNNKEL (reference sequence). This CDR3 has 14 residues. Here the CDR3 reads CASSYRHAGYGYTF. CDR3 bases: TGTGCCAGCAGCTACCGACACGCAGGCTATGGCTACACCTTC. The full variable domain, completed using reference TRBV3-1 and TRBJ1-2, is DTAVSQTPKYLVTQMGNDKSIKCEQNLGHDTMYWYKQDSKKFLKIMFSYNNKELIINETVPNRFSPKSPDKAHLNLHINSLELGDSAVYFCASSYRHAGYGYTFGSGTRLTVV.